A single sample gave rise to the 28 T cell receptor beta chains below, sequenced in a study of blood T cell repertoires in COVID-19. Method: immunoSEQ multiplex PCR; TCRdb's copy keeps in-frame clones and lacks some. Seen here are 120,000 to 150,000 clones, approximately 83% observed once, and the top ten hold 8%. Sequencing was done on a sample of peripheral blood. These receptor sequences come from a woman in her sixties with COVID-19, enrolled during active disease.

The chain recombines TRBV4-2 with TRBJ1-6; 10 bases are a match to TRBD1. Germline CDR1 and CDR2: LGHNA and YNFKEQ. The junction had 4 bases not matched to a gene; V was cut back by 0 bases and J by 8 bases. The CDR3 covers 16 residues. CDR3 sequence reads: CASSQDGGTGDSPLHF. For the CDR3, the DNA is TGTGCCAGCAGCCAAGATGGCGGGACAGGGGATTCACCCCTCCACTTT.

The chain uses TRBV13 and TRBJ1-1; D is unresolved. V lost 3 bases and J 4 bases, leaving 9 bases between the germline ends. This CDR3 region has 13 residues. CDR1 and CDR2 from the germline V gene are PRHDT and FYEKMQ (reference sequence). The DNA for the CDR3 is TGTGCCAGCAGCTTCGGCCGGGGCACTGAAGCTTTCTTT. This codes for CASSFGRGTEAFF.

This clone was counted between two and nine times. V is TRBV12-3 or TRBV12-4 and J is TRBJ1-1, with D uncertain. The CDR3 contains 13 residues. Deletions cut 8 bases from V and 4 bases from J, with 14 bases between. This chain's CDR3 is CASSRGYGTEAFF. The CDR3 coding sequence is TGTGCCAGCTCCCGAGGCTATGGCACTGAAGCTTTCTTT.

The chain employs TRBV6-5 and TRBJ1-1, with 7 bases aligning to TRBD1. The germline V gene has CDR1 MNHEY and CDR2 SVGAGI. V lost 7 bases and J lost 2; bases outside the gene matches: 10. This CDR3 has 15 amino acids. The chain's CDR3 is CASNRGDRVNTEAFF. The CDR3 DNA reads TGTGCCAGCAACAGGGGAGACAGGGTTAACACTGAAGCTTTCTTT.

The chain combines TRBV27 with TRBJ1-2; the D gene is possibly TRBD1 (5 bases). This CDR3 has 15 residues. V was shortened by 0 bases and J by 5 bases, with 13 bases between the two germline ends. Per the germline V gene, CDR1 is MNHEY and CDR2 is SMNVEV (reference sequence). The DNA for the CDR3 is TGTGCCAGCAGTTTATCCCCAGGGATAGGTTATGGCTACACCTTC. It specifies CASSLSPGIGYGYTF.

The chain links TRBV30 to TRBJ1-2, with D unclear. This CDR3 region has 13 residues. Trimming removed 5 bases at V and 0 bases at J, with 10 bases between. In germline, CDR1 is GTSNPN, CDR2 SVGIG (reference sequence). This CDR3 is CAWLGGANYGYTF. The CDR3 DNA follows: TGTGCCTGGCTCGGCGGGGCTAACTATGGCTACACCTTC.

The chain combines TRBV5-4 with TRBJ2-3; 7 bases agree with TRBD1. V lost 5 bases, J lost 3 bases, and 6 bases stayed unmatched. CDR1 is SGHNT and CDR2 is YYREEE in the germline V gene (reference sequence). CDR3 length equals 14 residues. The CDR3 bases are TGTGCCAGCAGGTCCGGGACAGCGACAGATACGCAGTATTTT. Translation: CASRSGTATDTQYF.

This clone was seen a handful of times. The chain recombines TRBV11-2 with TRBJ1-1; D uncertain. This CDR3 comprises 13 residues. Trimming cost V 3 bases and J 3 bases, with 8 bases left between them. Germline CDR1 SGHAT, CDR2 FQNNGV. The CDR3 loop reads CASSFYPDTEAFF. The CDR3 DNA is TGTGCCAGCAGCTTTTACCCGGACACTGAAGCTTTCTTT.

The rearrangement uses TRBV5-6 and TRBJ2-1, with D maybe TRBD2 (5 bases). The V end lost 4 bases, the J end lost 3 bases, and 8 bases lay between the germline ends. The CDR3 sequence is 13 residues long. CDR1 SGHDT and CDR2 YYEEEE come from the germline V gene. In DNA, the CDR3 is TGTGCCAGCAGCGGCCGGGACTACAATGAGCAGTTCTTC. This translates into CASSGRDYNEQFF. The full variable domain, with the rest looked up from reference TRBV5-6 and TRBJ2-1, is DAGVTQSPTHLIKTRGQQVTLRCSPKSGHDTVSWYQQALGQGPQFIFQYYEEEERQRGNFPDRFSGHQFPNYSSELNVNALLLGDSALYLCASSGRDYNEQFFGPGTRLTVL.

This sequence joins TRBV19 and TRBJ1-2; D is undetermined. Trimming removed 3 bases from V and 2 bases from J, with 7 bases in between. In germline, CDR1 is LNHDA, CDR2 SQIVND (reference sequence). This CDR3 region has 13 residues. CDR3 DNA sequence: TGTGCCAGTAGTATGGGCGAAAACTATGGCTACACCTTC. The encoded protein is CASSMGENYGYTF. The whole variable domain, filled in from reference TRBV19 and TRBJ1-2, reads DGGITQSPKYLFRKEGQNVTLSCEQNLNHDAMYWYRQDPGQGLRLIYYSQIVNDFQKGDIAEGYSVSREKKESFPLTVTSAQKNPTAFYLCASSMGENYGYTFGSGTRLTVV.

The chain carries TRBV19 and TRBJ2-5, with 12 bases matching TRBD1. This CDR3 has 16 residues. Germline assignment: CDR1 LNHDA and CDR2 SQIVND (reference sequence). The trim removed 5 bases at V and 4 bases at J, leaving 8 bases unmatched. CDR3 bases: TGTGCCAGTAGTTCCGTCCGGGACAGGGGGCGAGAGACCCAGTACTTC. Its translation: CASSSVRDRGRETQYF.

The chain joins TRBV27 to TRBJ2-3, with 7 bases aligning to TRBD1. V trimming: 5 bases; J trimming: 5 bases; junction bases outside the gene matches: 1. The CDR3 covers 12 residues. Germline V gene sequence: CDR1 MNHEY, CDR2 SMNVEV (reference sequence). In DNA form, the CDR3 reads TGTGCCAGCAGTCCAGGGGGAGATACGCAGTATTTT. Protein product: CASSPGGDTQYF.

This chain's CDR3 is CASSQSGGGEKLFF. DNA of the CDR3: TGTGCCAGCAGCCAATCAGGGGGCGGTGAAAAACTGTTTTTT. The chain uses TRBV3-1 (or the pseudogene TRBV3-2) and TRBJ1-4, with 8 bases lining up with TRBD1. The CDR3 loop spans 14 amino acids. Germline CDR1 LGHDT, CDR2 YNNKEL (reference sequence). V was clipped by 2 bases and J by 7 bases; unmatched bases: 3.

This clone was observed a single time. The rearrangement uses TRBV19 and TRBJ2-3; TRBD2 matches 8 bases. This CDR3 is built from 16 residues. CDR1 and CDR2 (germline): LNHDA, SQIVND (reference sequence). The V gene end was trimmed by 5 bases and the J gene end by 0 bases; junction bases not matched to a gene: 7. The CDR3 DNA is TGTGCCAGTAGTCTCCGGACTAGCACTAGCACAGATACGCAGTATTTT. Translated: CASSLRTSTSTDTQYF.

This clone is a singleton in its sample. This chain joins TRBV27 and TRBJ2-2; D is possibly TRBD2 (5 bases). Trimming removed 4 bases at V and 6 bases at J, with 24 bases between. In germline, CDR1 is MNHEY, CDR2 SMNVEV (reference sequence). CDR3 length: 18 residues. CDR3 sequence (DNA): TGTGCCAGCAGTTCGAGGAGGTTTGTCCGGGGTGAGGCCGGGGAGCTGTTTTTT. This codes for CASSSRRFVRGEAGELFF.

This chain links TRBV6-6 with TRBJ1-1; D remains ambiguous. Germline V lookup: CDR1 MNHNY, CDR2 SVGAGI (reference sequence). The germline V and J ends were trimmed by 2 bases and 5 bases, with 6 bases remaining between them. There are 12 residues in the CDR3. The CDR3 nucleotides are TGTGCCAGCAGTTACCCTAGGACTGAAGCTTTCTTT. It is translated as CASSYPRTEAFF.

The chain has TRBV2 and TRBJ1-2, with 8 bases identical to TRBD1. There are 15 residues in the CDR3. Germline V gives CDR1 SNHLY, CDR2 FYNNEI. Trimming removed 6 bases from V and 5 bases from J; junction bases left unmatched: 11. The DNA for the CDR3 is TGTGCCAGCAGGCCTGGATACAGGGGGTCTTATGGCTACACCTTC. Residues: CASRPGYRGSYGYTF.

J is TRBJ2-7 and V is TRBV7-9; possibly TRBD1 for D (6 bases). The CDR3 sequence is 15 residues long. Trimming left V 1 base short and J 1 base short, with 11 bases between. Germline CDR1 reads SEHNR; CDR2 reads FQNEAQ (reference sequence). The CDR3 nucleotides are TGTGCCAGCAGCTTAGAAATAGGACAGTCCTACGAGCAGTACTTC. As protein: CASSLEIGQSYEQYF.

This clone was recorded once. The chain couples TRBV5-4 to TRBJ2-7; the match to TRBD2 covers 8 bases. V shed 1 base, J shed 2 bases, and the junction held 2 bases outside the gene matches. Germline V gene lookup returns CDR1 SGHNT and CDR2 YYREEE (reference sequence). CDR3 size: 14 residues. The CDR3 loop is CASSLTSGTYEQYF. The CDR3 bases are TGTGCCAGCAGCTTGACTAGCGGCACCTACGAGCAGTACTTC.

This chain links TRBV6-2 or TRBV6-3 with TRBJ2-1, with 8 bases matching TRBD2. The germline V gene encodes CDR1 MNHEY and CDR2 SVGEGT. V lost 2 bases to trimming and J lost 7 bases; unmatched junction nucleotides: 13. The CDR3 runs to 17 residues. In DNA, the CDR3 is TGTGCCAGCAGTTACGGGCGCACCGGGACTAGGCCTAATGAGCAGTTCTTC. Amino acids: CASSYGRTGTRPNEQFF.

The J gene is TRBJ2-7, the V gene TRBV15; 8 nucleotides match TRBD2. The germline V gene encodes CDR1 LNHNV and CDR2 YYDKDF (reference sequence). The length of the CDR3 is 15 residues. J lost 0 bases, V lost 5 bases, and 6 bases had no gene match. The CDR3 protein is CATSRGGYGSYEQYF. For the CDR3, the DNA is TGTGCCACCAGCCGGGGGGGTTACGGCTCCTACGAGCAGTACTTC.

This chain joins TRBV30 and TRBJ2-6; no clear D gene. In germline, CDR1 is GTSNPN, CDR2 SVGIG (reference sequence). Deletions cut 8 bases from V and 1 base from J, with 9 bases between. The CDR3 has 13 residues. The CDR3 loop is CAGKSSGANVLTF. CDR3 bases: TGTGCCGGCAAGTCTTCTGGGGCCAACGTCCTGACTTTC.

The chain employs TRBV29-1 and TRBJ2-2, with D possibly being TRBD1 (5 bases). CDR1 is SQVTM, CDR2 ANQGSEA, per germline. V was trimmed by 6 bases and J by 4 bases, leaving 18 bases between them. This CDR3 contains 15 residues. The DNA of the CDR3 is TGCAGCGTCACAGGCGGCCATCGAGGCACCGGGGAGCTGTTTTTT. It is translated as CSVTGGHRGTGELFF.

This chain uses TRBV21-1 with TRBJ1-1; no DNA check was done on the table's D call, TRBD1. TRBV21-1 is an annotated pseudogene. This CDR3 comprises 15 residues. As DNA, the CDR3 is TGTGCCAGCAGCAAAGGGGGACACATGAACACTGAAGCTTTCTTT. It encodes CASSKGGHMNTEAFF.

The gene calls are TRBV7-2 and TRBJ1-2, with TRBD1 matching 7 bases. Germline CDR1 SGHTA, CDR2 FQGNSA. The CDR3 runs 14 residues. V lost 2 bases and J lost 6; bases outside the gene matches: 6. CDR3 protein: CASSLSGTENGYTF. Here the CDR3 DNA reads TGTGCCAGCAGCTTATCCGGGACAGAAAATGGCTACACCTTC.

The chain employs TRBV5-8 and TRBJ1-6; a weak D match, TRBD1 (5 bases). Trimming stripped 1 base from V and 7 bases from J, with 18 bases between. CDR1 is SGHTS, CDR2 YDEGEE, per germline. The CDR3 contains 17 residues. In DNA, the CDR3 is TGTGCCAGCAGCTTGTTCCGGTCGGGGGGTGGGAATTCACCCCTCCACTTT. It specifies CASSLFRSGGGNSPLHF.

The DNA of the CDR3 is TGTGCCAGCAGCCAAAGCACAGGGATGGACACTGAAGCTTTCTTT. It encodes CASSQSTGMDTEAFF. This chain links TRBV7-3 with TRBJ1-1, with a weak D call TRBD1 (6 bases). V shed 5 bases and J shed 3 bases, with 16 bases lying between them. CDR1 is SGHTA and CDR2 is FQGTGA in the germline V gene. The length of the CDR3 is 15 residues.

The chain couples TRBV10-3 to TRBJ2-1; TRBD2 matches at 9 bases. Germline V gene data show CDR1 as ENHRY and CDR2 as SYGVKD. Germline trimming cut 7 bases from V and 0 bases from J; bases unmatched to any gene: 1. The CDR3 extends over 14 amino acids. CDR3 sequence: CAITAGGSYNEQFF. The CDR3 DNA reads TGTGCCATCACAGCGGGGGGCTCCTACAATGAGCAGTTCTTC.